This T cell receptor (beta chain) was captured by sequencing in a study of blood T cell repertoires in COVID-19 (dated by TCRdb to about 2020). Context from the whole study: Samples covering the acute and convalescent phases of COVID-19 were provided by collaborators in the United States, Italy and Spain. The prospective study material was composed of cDNA or gDNA derived from T cells, B-cell-depleted T cells, or PBMCs. The dataset comprised deeply sampled blood TCRbeta repertoires from subjects exposed to, actively infected with, or recovered from COVID-19. The repertoires were released in a freely available public database meant as a resource for research on the immune response to SARS-CoV-2. The samples were drawn from two sources: the first 160 participants of the ongoing ImmuneRACE study, and 1,200 or so subjects contributed by 6 global collaborators. Sample metadata almost always included a de-identified subject ID, COVID-19 status, age in years and sex. Where available, HLA class I and class II types were taken from metadata supplied by the sample provider and were not determined by assay-based typing. The paper as a whole reports these results and caveats: The quantity of clinical and demographic metadata differed by source and by participant and was supplied without curation.

The collaborating institutions used their own protocols to collect whole blood in K2EDTA tubes. For TCRbeta analysis, collaborator samples were shipped as frozen whole blood, as isolated PBMCs, or as DNA extracted from either sample type. To note about this clone: Its cognate antigen has yet to be identified. Base qualities are not provided; no much larger clone lies one nucleotide away.

Unmatched junction bases come to 3, with V trimmed by 3 bases and J by 6 bases. Including the terminal cysteine and phenylalanine, the CDR3 comprises 14 residues. CDR3 DNA only is kept here, 42 bases in frame from base 1. The germline V gene supplies CDR1 MNHNS and CDR2 SASEGT. TCRbeta CDR3 regions were amplified from genomic DNA by means of the immunoSEQ Assay, a bias-controlled multiplex PCR. In the paper's pipeline: The number of nucleated cells in each sample was estimated by amplification of reference gene primers within the assay. To quantify the absolute abundance of each unique TCRbeta CDR3 rearrangement, sequence reads were collapsed and filtered. For each sample, productive Simpson clonality was calculated as the square root of Simpson's diversity index over productive rearrangements. The clones in this table, taken by TCRdb from immuneACCESS, are in-frame only. Not every clone is retained; where verified, under half of the shortfall comes from an unresolved V gene, and the cause of the rest is unknown. V, J and clone size derive from that table, while D and trimming were established from the DNA sequence. In all, the sample holds roughly 250,000 clones, and under 90% of those were seen once. Clones ranked in the top ten supply around 9.1% of the sample.

This TCR derives from a human donor in a cohort sampled during active COVID-19. This sequence uses TRBV6-1 and TRBJ2-4; 9 bases in the junction line up with TRBD2. The specimen was peripheral blood. CDR3 region: CASSETSGRNIQYF. The nucleotides read TGTGCCAGCAGTGAGACTAGCGGCAGAAACATTCAGTACTTC.